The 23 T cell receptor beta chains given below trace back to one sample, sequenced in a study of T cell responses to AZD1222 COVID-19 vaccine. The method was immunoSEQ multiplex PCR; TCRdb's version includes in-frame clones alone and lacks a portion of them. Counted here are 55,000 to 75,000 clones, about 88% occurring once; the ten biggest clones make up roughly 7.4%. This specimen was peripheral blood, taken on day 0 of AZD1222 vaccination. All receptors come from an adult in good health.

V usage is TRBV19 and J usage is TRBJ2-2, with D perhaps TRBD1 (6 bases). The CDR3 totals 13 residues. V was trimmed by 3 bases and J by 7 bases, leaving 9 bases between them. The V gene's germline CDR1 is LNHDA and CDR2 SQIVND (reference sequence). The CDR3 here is CASSIQGHGELFF. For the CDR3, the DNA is TGTGCCAGTAGTATCCAGGGGCACGGGGAGCTGTTTTTT.

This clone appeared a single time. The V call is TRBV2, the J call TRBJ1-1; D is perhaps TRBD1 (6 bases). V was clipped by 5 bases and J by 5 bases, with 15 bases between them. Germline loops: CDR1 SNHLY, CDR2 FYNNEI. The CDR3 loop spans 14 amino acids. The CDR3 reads CASSIAGGETEAFF. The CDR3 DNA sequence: TGTGCCAGCAGTATCGCGGGGGGCGAGACTGAAGCTTTCTTT. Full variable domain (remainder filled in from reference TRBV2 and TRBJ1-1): EPEVTQTPSHQVTQMGQEVILRCVPISNHLYFYWYRQILGQKVEFLVSFYNNEISEKSEIFDDQFSVERPDGSNFTLKIRSTKLEDSAMYFCASSIAGGETEAFFGQGTRLTVV.

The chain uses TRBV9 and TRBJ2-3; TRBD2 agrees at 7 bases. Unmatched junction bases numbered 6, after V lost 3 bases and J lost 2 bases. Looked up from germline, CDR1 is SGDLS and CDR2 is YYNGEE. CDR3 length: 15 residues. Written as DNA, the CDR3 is TGTGCCAGCAGCGCCTTCGCGGGAGCCACAGATACGCAGTATTTT. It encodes CASSAFAGATDTQYF.

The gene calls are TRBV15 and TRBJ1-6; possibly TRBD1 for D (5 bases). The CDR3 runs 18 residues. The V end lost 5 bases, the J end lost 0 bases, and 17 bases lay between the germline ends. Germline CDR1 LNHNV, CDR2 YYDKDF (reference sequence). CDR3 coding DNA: TGTGCCACCAGCGTCAACCTACAGGCAAGCTCCTATAATTCACCCCTCCACTTT. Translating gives CATSVNLQASSYNSPLHF.

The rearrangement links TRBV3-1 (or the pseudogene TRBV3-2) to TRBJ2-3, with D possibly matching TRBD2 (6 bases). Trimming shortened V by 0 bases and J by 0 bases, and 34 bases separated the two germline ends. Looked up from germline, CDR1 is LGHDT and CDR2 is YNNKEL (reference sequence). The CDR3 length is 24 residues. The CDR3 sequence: CASSQDYFQVESAPGSGSTDTQYF. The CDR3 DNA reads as TGTGCCAGCAGCCAAGATTATTTCCAGGTGGAGTCTGCCCCGGGGAGCGGGAGCACAGATACGCAGTATTTT.

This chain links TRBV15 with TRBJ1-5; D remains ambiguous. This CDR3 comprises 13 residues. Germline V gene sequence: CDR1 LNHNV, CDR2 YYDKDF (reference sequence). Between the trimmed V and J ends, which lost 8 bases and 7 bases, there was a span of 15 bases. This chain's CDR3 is CATEARGRQPQHF. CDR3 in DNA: TGTGCCACCGAAGCACGGGGAAGGCAGCCCCAGCATTTT.

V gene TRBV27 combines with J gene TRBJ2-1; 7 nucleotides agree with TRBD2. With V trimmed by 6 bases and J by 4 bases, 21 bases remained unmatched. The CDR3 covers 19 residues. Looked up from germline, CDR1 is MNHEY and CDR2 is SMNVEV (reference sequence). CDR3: CASRPVGLAESTRYNEQFF. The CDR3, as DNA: TGTGCCAGCAGACCAGTTGGCCTAGCGGAATCTACGCGATACAATGAGCAGTTCTTC.

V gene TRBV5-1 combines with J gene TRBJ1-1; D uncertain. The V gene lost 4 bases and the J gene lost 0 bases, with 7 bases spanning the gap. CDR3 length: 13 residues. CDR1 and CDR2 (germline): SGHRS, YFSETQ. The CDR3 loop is CASSHEMNTEAFF. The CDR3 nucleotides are TGCGCCAGCAGCCACGAAATGAACACTGAAGCTTTCTTT. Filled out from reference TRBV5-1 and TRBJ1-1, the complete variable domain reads KAGVTQTPRYLIKTRGQQVTLSCSPISGHRSVSWYQQTPGQGLQFLFEYFSETQRNKGNFPGRFSGRQFSNSRSEMNVSTLELGDSALYLCASSHEMNTEAFFGQGTRLTVV.

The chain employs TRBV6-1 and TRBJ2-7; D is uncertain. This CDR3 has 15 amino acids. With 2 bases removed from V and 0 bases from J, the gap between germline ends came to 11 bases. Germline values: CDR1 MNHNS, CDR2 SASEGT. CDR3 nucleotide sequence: TGTGCCAGCAGTGAAACAGCCTCCTCCTCCTACGAGCAGTACTTC. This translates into CASSETASSSYEQYF.

CDR3 protein: CASSDWGGDGYTF. CDR3 sequence (DNA): TGTGCCAGCAGTGATTGGGGTGGCGATGGCTACACCTTC. The chain is built from TRBV6-1 and TRBJ1-2; the D is unclear. Germline values: CDR1 MNHNS, CDR2 SASEGT. This CDR3 contains 13 residues. Trimming took 3 bases from V and 6 from J, leaving 11 bases between them.

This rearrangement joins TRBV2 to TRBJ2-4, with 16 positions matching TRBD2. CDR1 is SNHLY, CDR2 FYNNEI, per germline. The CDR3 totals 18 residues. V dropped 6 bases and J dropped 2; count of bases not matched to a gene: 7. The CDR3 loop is CASSTGTSGRGSKNIQYF. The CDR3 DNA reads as TGTGCCAGCAGCACCGGGACTAGCGGGAGGGGTTCCAAAAACATTCAGTACTTC.

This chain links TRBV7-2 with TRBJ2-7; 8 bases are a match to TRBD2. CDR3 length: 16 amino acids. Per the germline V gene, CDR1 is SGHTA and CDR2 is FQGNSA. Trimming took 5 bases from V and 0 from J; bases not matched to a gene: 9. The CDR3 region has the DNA TGTGCCAGCAGCCCAACGCCAACTAGCGGCTCCTACGAGCAGTACTTC. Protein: CASSPTPTSGSYEQYF.

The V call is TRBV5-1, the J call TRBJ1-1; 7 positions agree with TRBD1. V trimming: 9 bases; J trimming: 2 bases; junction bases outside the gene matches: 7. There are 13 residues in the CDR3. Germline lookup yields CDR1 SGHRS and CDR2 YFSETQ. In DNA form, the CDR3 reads TGCGCCACCAGACAGGGTGTAAACACTGAAGCTTTCTTT. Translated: CATRQGVNTEAFF.

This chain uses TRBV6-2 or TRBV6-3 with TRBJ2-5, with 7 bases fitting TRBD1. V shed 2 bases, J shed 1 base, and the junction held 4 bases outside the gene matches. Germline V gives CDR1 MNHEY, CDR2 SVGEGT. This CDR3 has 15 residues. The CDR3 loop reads CASSYLGTAQETQYF. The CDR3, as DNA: TGTGCCAGCAGTTACCTTGGGACAGCCCAAGAGACCCAGTACTTC.

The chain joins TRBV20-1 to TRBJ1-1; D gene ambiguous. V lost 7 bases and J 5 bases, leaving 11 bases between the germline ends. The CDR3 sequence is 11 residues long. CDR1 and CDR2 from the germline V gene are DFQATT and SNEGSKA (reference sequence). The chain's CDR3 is CSGSDGTEAFF. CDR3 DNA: TGCAGTGGCTCGGACGGGACTGAAGCTTTCTTT.

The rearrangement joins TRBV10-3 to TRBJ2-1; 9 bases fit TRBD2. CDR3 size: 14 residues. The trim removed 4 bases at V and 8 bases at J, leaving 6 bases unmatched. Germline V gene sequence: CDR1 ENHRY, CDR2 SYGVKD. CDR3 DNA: TGTGCCATCAGTGTAGCGGGAGATTACTATGAGCAGTTCTTC. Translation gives CAISVAGDYYEQFF.

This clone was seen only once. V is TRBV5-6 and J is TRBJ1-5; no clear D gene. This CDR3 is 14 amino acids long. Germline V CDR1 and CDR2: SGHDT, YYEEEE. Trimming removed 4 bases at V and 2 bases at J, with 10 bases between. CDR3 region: CASSPGPGNQPQHF. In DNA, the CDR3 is TGTGCCAGCAGCCCCGGACCTGGCAATCAGCCCCAGCATTTT. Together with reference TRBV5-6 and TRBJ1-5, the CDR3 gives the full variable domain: DAGVTQSPTHLIKTRGQQVTLRCSPKSGHDTVSWYQQALGQGPQFIFQYYEEEERQRGNFPDRFSGHQFPNYSSELNVNALLLGDSALYLCASSPGPGNQPQHFGDGTRLSIL.

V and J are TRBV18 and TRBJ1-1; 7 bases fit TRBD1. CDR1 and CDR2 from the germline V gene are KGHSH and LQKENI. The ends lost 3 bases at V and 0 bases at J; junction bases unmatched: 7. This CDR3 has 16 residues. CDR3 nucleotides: TGTGCCAGCTCACCCGGAAAGGGGGCCTTGAACACTGAAGCTTTCTTT. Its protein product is CASSPGKGALNTEAFF.

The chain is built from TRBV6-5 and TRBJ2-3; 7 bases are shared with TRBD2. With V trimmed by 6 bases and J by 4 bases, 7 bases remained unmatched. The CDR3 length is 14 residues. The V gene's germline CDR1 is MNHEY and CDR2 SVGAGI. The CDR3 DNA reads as TGTGCCAGCAGATGGGCGGGAGAGGCAGATACGCAGTATTTT. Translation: CASRWAGEADTQYF.

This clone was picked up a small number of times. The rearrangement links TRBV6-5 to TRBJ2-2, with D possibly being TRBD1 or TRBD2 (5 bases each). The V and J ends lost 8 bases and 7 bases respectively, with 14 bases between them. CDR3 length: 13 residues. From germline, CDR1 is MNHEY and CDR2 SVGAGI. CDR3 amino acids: CASLRDVGGELFF. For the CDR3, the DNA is TGTGCCAGCCTTAGGGACGTCGGCGGGGAGCTGTTTTTT.

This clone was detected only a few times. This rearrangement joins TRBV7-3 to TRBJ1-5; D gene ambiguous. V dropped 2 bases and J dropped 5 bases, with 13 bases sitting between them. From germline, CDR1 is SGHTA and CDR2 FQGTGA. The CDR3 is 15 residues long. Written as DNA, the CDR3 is TGTGCCAGCAGCTTATTACCCGGGCGGGATCAGCCCCAGCATTTT. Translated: CASSLLPGRDQPQHF.

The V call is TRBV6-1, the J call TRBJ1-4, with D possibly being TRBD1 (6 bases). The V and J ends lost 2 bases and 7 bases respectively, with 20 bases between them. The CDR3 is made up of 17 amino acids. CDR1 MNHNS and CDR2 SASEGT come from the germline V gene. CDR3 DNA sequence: TGTGCCAGCAGTGAAAGTTTCTTTACAGGGTTCGGTGAAAAACTGTTTTTT. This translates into CASSESFFTGFGEKLFF.

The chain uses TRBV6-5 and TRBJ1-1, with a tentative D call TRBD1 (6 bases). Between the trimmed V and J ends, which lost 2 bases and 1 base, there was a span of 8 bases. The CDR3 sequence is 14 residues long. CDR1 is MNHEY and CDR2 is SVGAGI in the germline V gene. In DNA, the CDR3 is TGTGCCAGCAGTTACGTGACAGGGAACACTGAAGCTTTCTTT. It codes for CASSYVTGNTEAFF.